The clone carrying this TCR beta chain came up a few times. Its specificity is not known. Gene names are the mouse ones. The missing CDR3 end, 4 residues past where the read stops, is filled in from the germline J gene. Other DNA sequences from this sample encode an identical CDR3 as well. The CDR3 spans 13 residues. V lost 6 bases, J lost 3 bases, and 4 bases stayed unmatched. The germline V gene encodes CDR1 FNHDT and CDR2 SITEND (reference sequence). Investigators isolated RNA and reverse transcribed it into cDNA to act as the sequencing template. The assay was immunoSEQ multiplex PCR, and TCRdb's table has in-frame clones only and misses some. The table lists some 110,000 clones, with no singletons. This entry is derived from a study of CD8+ T cells in alopecia areata. As for the study in general: Skin from 6-12-month-old C3H/HeJ graft donors with spontaneous alopecia went to approximately 6-11-week-old female C3H/HeJ mice. Study-wide points: Affected scalp, especially in alopecia totalis/universalis, had a higher clonality than normal scalp did. Scalp sequencing captures resident alphabeta T cells of normal skin too.

V usage is TRBV19 and J usage is TRBJ2-3; 7 bases map to TRBD2. Sequenced sample: lesional skin. This receptor was identified in a C3H/HeJ mouse with alopecia areata. Strain haplotype at MHC: H2-k. The CDR3 DNA, read in part, is TGTGCCAGCACCGGGGGGGTGGCAGAA. Its translation: CASTGGVAE. Given in full, the CDR3 is CASTGGVAETLYF.